Listed here is a single T cell receptor (beta chain). Its antigen remains unidentified. The source of the sample is a study of shared clonotypes between healthy human individuals. Whole-study results and caveats: A handful of donors had 4% to 6.5% of their naive CD4 clonotypes in common. Naive subsets typically showed greater estimated richness than memory subsets.

Per the original data handling: ImmunoSEQ sequences covered only the junction and lacked quality scores; filtering therefore differed. This table comes from immunoSEQ multiplex PCR, and its TCRdb copy is limited to in-frame clones, with some not included. V and J calls and clone size are copied from that table; D and trimming were computed from the DNA. The table has around 1,900,000 clones, 90% to 95% seen once. Only CD45RO-negative cells positively selected for CCR7 counted as naive CD8 cells, so terminally differentiated effector memory CD45RA+ cells were excluded. All the donors were Caucasian adults who lived in Nashville, Tennessee. Trimming cost V 0 bases and J 4 bases; bases outside gene matches: 1. The length of the CDR3 is 15 residues. Germline V gene data show CDR1 as SGDLS and CDR2 as YYNGEE.

V gene TRBV9 combines with J gene TRBJ2-1; 10 bases are shared with TRBD2. This receptor was obtained from a man between 18 and 29 years old in good health. Some clones in this sample may be carry-over from other donors' samples. Sequencing was done on a sample of naive CD8+ T cells from PBMCs. The CDR3 nucleotides read TGTGCCAGCAGCGTAGCACTAGCGGGGTACAATGAGCAGTTCTTC. This encodes CASSVALAGYNEQFF.